Shown below are 28 T cell receptor beta chains from a single sample sequenced in a study of OX40 agonist ivuxolimab in advanced cancers. Here immunoSEQ multiplex PCR was the method, and the copy in TCRdb shows in-frame clones only, minus some. This table holds 30,000 to 40,000 clones, roughly 91% found once. The material was CD4+ or CD8+ T cells sorted from blood, obtained in a trial of the OX40 agonist ivuxolimab. All receptors derive from an adult with an advanced solid tumor such as melanoma, head and neck, liver or kidney cancer.

The V call is TRBV7-6, the J call TRBJ2-7; D is perhaps TRBD2 (5 bases). From germline, CDR1 is SGHVS and CDR2 FNYEAQ. The ends were cut back, 5 bases at V and 0 bases at J, with 14 bases in the middle. This CDR3 is built from 15 residues. DNA of the CDR3: TGTGCCAGCAGCCCTAGACGGGATTTCTCCTACGAGCAGTACTTC. Protein sequence: CASSPRRDFSYEQYF.

CDR3 DNA: TGTGCCAGCAGCTTATCCCGTCTGTCGGGAGGCACTGAAGCTTTCTTT. Its translation is CASSLSRLSGGTEAFF. The chain employs TRBV7-6 and TRBJ1-1; D is ambiguous. Germline CDR1 and CDR2: SGHVS and FNYEAQ. Trimming left V 2 bases short and J 4 bases short, with 17 bases between. This CDR3 is built from 16 residues.

Relative to its sample, this clone is medium-sized. The gene calls are TRBV6-1 and TRBJ2-7, with a tentative D call TRBD1 (6 bases). Looked up from germline, CDR1 is MNHNS and CDR2 is SASEGT. The germline V and J ends were trimmed by 0 bases and 1 base, with 10 bases remaining between them. CDR3 length: 15 residues. CDR3 amino acids: CASSEAQGLSYEQYF. The CDR3 DNA is TGTGCCAGCAGTGAAGCGCAGGGGCTGTCCTACGAGCAGTACTTC.

The chain recombines TRBV2 with TRBJ1-1; D call uncertain. The ends were cut back, 5 bases at V and 7 bases at J, with 8 bases in the middle. The CDR3 runs to 11 residues. Germline-derived CDR1 and CDR2 are SNHLY and FYNNEI. The CDR3 coding sequence is TGTGCCAGCAGTCCCCCAGGTGAAGCTTTCTTT. Its protein is CASSPPGEAFF.

The V call is TRBV27, the J call TRBJ2-1; D is possibly TRBD1 (5 bases). CDR1 and CDR2 from the germline V gene are MNHEY and SMNVEV (reference sequence). The V end lost 5 bases, the J end lost 4 bases, and 6 bases lay between the germline ends. The CDR3 totals 12 residues. CDR3 coding DNA: TGTGCCAGCAGTGACAGTTACAATGAGCAGTTCTTC. Its protein is CASSDSYNEQFF.

The chain's CDR3 is CASSPLSNSGGTYEQYF. The CDR3, as DNA: TGTGCCAGCAGTCCCCTCAGCAATAGCGGGGGTACCTACGAGCAGTACTTC. The V and J genes are TRBV27 and TRBJ2-7; 9 positions match TRBD2. V lost 5 bases to trimming and J lost 2 bases; unmatched junction nucleotides: 13. This CDR3 is built from 17 residues. CDR1 is MNHEY, CDR2 SMNVEV, per germline (reference sequence).

This chain links TRBV5-6 with TRBJ1-3; TRBD1 is a possible D gene (6 bases). Germline loops: CDR1 SGHDT, CDR2 YYEEEE. V was clipped by 3 bases and J by 4 bases, with 20 bases between them. The CDR3 runs to 17 residues. The chain's CDR3 is CASSSRPRGLMGNTIYF. For the CDR3, the DNA is TGTGCCAGCAGCTCACGACCGCGGGGGCTAATGGGAAACACCATATATTTT.

V gene TRBV15 combines with J gene TRBJ1-1, with D maybe TRBD1 (6 bases). Germline-derived CDR1 and CDR2 are LNHNV and YYDKDF (reference sequence). CDR3 length: 15 amino acids. The V end was cut by 5 bases, the J end by 3 bases, with 16 bases between. The CDR3 loop reads CATSARGGGYTEAFF. The CDR3 DNA sequence: TGTGCCACCAGCGCCCGGGGAGGGGGTTACACTGAAGCTTTCTTT.

V gene TRBV13 combines with J gene TRBJ2-2; 7 bases line up with TRBD1. CDR1 and CDR2 from the germline V gene are PRHDT and FYEKMQ (reference sequence). V was pared by 3 bases and J by 0 bases, with 10 bases of the junction left unmatched. The CDR3 has 18 amino acids. The DNA of the CDR3 is TGTGCCAGCAGCTTGGGGTTGATACAGGGGTCGAACACCGGGGAGCTGTTTTTT. Its translation is CASSLGLIQGSNTGELFF. Looking up the rest from reference TRBV13 and TRBJ2-2 gives the full variable domain: AAGVIQSPRHLIKEKRETATLKCYPIPRHDTVYWYQQGPGQDPQFLISFYEKMQSDKGSIPDRFSAQQFSDYHSELNMSSLELGDSALYFCASSLGLIQGSNTGELFFGEGSRLTVL.

The chain recombines TRBV6-5 with TRBJ2-7, with D perhaps matching TRBD1 (5 bases). The CDR3 has 12 amino acids. Germline CDR1 is MNHEY and CDR2 is SVGAGI. V lost 6 bases to trimming and J lost 2 bases, with 8 bases between them. The CDR3 DNA sequence: TGTGCCAGCAGGGACATAACCTACGAGCAGTACTTC. Its protein product is CASRDITYEQYF.

J is TRBJ1-1 and V is TRBV4-1, with 7 bases lining up with TRBD1. The CDR3 consists of 13 residues. J gave up 6 bases and V 3 bases, and 4 bases lay outside the gene matches. Germline lookup yields CDR1 MGHRA and CDR2 YSYEKL. This CDR3 is CASSHADRPEAFF. CDR3 in DNA: TGCGCCAGCAGCCATGCGGACAGGCCTGAAGCTTTCTTT.

This sequence joins TRBV6-5 and TRBJ2-6; D gene uncertain. V shed 2 bases and J shed 1 base, with 6 bases lying between them. The CDR3 sequence is 15 residues long. CDR1 and CDR2 from the germline V gene are MNHEY and SVGAGI. The CDR3 here is CASSYVASGANVLTF. The CDR3, as DNA: TGTGCCAGCAGTTACGTGGCTTCTGGGGCCAACGTCCTGACTTTC.

V is TRBV11-2 and J is TRBJ2-5; the D gene is possibly TRBD2 (6 bases). The V gene lost 6 bases and the J gene lost 3 bases, with 20 bases spanning the gap. CDR1 is SGHAT and CDR2 is FQNNGV in the germline V gene. The CDR3 loop spans 16 amino acids. CDR3 in amino acids: CASSYSGRLVEETQYF. Written as DNA, the CDR3 is TGTGCCAGCAGTTATAGTGGGCGACTAGTTGAAGAGACCCAGTACTTC.

This rearrangement joins TRBV19 to TRBJ2-7; D is tentatively TRBD1 or TRBD2 (5 bases each). In germline, CDR1 is LNHDA, CDR2 SQIVND (reference sequence). This CDR3 spans 17 amino acids. V lost 5 bases and J lost 5, with 25 bases in between. CDR3: CASSWRGTGIGSHEQYF. The CDR3 nucleotides read TGTGCCAGTAGTTGGAGAGGGACGGGAATCGGATCCCACGAGCAGTACTTC.

This chain links TRBV10-3 with TRBJ1-1; D remains unclear. CDR3 length equals 14 residues. Trimming stripped 2 bases from V and 5 bases from J, with 12 bases between. Looked up from germline, CDR1 is ENHRY and CDR2 is SYGVKD. CDR3 loop: CAISETLPGTEAFF. The CDR3 DNA is TGTGCCATCAGTGAGACCCTCCCTGGGACTGAAGCTTTCTTT.

In this sample, this clone is medium-sized. The J gene is TRBJ2-2, the V gene TRBV6-4, with D perhaps matching TRBD2 (6 bases). With 2 bases removed from V and 6 bases from J, the gap between germline ends came to 7 bases. This CDR3 contains 13 residues. Germline lookup yields CDR1 MRHNA and CDR2 SNTAGT. The CDR3 is CASSDGEAGELFF. In DNA, the CDR3 is TGTGCCAGCAGTGACGGGGAGGCCGGGGAGCTGTTTTTT.

V gene TRBV7-6 combines with J gene TRBJ2-7, with 9 bases identical to TRBD2. The ends lost 5 bases at V and 5 bases at J; junction bases unmatched: 7. The CDR3 covers 14 residues. Germline V gene lookup returns CDR1 SGHVS and CDR2 FNYEAQ. CDR3 bases: TGTGCCAGCAGCGCCTTAGCGGGAGTCAACGAGCAGTACTTC. Protein product: CASSALAGVNEQYF.

The J gene is TRBJ2-3, the V gene TRBV27; possible D gene TRBD2, 6 bases. Trimming took off 5 bases at V and 7 bases at J, with 16 bases between the two ends. This CDR3 has 14 residues. Germline CDR1 MNHEY, CDR2 SMNVEV (reference sequence). The CDR3 nucleotides are TGTGCCAGCAGTCTCCGGGACTCGATCTATACGCAGTATTTT. It is translated as CASSLRDSIYTQYF.

This chain connects TRBV4-1 to TRBJ2-7, with D possibly being TRBD2 (6 bases). The CDR3 sequence is 15 residues long. V gave up 3 bases and J gave up 7 bases, with 19 bases separating them. CDR1 is MGHRA, CDR2 YSYEKL, per germline. The CDR3 sequence: CASSHGGKEAREQYF. CDR3 nucleotide sequence: TGCGCCAGCAGCCATGGGGGGAAAGAGGCTAGGGAGCAGTACTTC.

V gene TRBV4-1 combines with J gene TRBJ1-2; TRBD1 matches 7 bases. The ends lost 0 bases at V and 4 bases at J; junction bases unmatched: 11. The CDR3 contains 17 residues. Germline lookup yields CDR1 MGHRA and CDR2 YSYEKL. CDR3 sequence (DNA): TGCGCCAGCAGCCAAGATCCCTGGACAGGCCTTTCCTATGGCTACACCTTC. This gives the protein CASSQDPWTGLSYGYTF.

This chain joins TRBV30 and TRBJ2-7; 9 bases match TRBD1. V lost 1 base, J lost 4 bases, and 8 bases stayed unmatched. The CDR3 spans 15 residues. From germline, CDR1 is GTSNPN and CDR2 SVGIG (reference sequence). The CDR3 here is CAWSGGTGWNYEQYF. The CDR3 DNA follows: TGTGCCTGGAGTGGGGGGACAGGGTGGAATTACGAGCAGTACTTC.

CDR3 sequence (DNA): TGCGCCAGCAGCCCCCTGGGACAGCCCGCAACGAACACCGGGGAGCTGTTTTTT. Amino acids: CASSPLGQPATNTGELFF. The chain joins TRBV4-1 to TRBJ2-2; 7 bases align to TRBD1. V was clipped by 4 bases and J by 0 bases; unmatched bases: 11. The CDR3 sequence is 18 residues long. Germline CDR1 is MGHRA and CDR2 is YSYEKL.

The chain has TRBV7-9 and TRBJ2-1, with 9 bases matching TRBD2. V was clipped by 4 bases and J by 6 bases; unmatched bases: 10. From germline, CDR1 is SEHNR and CDR2 FQNEAQ (reference sequence). The CDR3 is 16 amino acids. Here the CDR3 DNA reads TGTGCCAGCAGCTCATTCGGACTAGCGTACCCCAATGAGCAGTTCTTC. This sequence encodes CASSSFGLAYPNEQFF.

This clone was detected once. The rearrangement uses TRBV2 and TRBJ2-7; unclear D gene. The V gene's germline CDR1 is SNHLY and CDR2 FYNNEI. There are 10 residues in the CDR3. V was shortened by 8 bases and J by 2 bases, with 4 bases between the two germline ends. CDR3 residues: CASGPYEQYF. CDR3 DNA: TGTGCCAGCGGTCCCTACGAGCAGTACTTC. The entire variable domain, with the rest obtained from reference TRBV2 and TRBJ2-7, is as follows: EPEVTQTPSHQVTQMGQEVILRCVPISNHLYFYWYRQILGQKVEFLVSFYNNEISEKSEIFDDQFSVERPDGSNFTLKIRSTKLEDSAMYFCASGPYEQYFGPGTRLTVT.

This rearrangement joins TRBV7-2 to TRBJ2-1; D is uncertain. Per the germline V gene, CDR1 is SGHTA and CDR2 is FQGNSA. CDR3 length: 14 residues. Trimming shortened V by 3 bases and J by 8 bases, and 14 bases separated the two germline ends. The CDR3 is CASSFGVPLDEQFF. CDR3 nucleotides: TGTGCCAGCAGCTTCGGCGTACCTCTGGATGAGCAGTTCTTC. Full variable domain (missing parts from reference TRBV7-2 and TRBJ2-1): GAGVSQSPSNKVTEKGKDVELRCDPISGHTALYWYRQSLGQGLEFLIYFQGNSAPDKSGLPSDRFSAERTGGSVSTLTIQRTQQEDSAVYLCASSFGVPLDEQFFGPGTRLTVL.

This clone was seen more than once but under ten times. The CDR3 bases are TGTGCCAGCAGTAGAGGGCTGTCCTATGGCTACACCTTC. Translation: CASSRGLSYGYTF. This chain uses TRBV27 with TRBJ1-2, with D uncertain. V was shortened by 5 bases and J by 4 bases, with 11 bases between the two germline ends. This CDR3 region has 13 residues. Looked up from germline, CDR1 is MNHEY and CDR2 is SMNVEV (reference sequence).

The chain recombines TRBV6-5 with TRBJ1-2, with TRBD1 as a possible D gene (5 bases). Trimming shortened V by 5 bases and J by 6 bases, and 13 bases separated the two germline ends. Germline V CDR1 and CDR2: MNHEY, SVGAGI. The length of the CDR3 is 13 residues. DNA for the CDR3: TGTGCCAGCAGTCCCCGGGGGGTAGATGGCTACACCTTC. It specifies CASSPRGVDGYTF.

V gene TRBV7-9 combines with J gene TRBJ1-1; possibly TRBD1 for D (6 bases). This CDR3 is 12 amino acids long. CDR1 is SEHNR, CDR2 FQNEAQ, per germline (reference sequence). V was cut by 5 bases and J by 8 bases, with 12 bases left in between. This CDR3 reads CASSPYTGEAFF. CDR3 nucleotides: TGTGCCAGCAGCCCGTACACAGGGGAAGCTTTCTTT.